The clone carrying this TCR beta chain was recorded only once. RNA was extracted and reverse transcribed into cDNA as the sequencing template. The protocol was immunoSEQ multiplex PCR, while the TCRdb copy is restricted to in-frame clones and leaves out a portion. The sample carries roughly 40,000 clones, 80% to 95% recorded once. These data are taken from a study of CD8+ T cells in alopecia areata. Study summary: Treated patients were given 5 to 10 mg oral tofacitinib twice daily.

Treatment specified: oral pan-JAK inhibitor, 5-10 mg twice daily. This TCR was recovered from a human donor with alopecia areata. Sequencing used CD8+ T cells sorted from blood, obtained at week 24, from a patient treated with tofacitinib.

CDR3 sequence reads: CASSLQGTRSDEQFF. The DNA of the CDR3 is TGTGCCAGCAGCCTACAGGGCACCAGGTCCGATGAGCAGTTCTTC. The chain is built from TRBV5-6 and TRBJ2-1; possibly TRBD1 for D (6 bases). The CDR3 consists of 15 residues. From germline, CDR1 is SGHDT and CDR2 YYEEEE. V lost 4 bases and J 8 bases, leaving 19 bases between the germline ends.